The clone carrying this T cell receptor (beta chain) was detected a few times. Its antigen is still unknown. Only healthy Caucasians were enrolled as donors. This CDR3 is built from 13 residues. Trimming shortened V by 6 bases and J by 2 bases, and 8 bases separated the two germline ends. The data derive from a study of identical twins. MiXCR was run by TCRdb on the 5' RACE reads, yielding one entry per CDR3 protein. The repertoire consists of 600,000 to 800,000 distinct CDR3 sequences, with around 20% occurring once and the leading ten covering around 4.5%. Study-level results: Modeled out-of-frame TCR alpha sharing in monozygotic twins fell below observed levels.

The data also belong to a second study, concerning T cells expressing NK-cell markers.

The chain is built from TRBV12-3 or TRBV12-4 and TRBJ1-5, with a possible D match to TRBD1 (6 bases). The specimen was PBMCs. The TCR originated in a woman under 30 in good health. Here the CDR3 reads CASRQGGNQPQHF. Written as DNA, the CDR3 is TGTGCCAGCAGACAGGGCGGCAATCAGCCCCAGCATTTT.